This T cell receptor beta chain was documented in a study of beta chain features in type 1 diabetes. Points from the study as a whole: Patients with type 1 diabetes carried fewer insertions and had more deletions at their VDJ junctions. When Type 1 diabetes patients were examined, their TCRB CDR3s proved moderately but significantly shorter in all four CD4+ subsets.

The CDR3 runs 14 residues. J lost 2 bases, V lost 5 bases, and 3 bases had no gene match. Per germline, CDR1 ENHRY and CDR2 SYGVKD. All of the isolated RNA was reverse transcribed, so expressed TCRB transcripts were sequenced. TCRdb keeps only in-frame clones here, not all; method: immunoSEQ multiplex PCR. The sample comprises about 270,000 clones, approximately 14% of which are singletons, and about 0.017% rests with the top ten. With respect to this clone: As yet, its antigen is unknown.

The sequenced sample consisted of naive CD4+ T cells from blood. The chain couples TRBV10-3 to TRBJ1-5; the match to TRBD1 covers 7 bases. The TCR was taken from a man under 40 with type 1 diabetes. As DNA, the CDR3 is TGTGCCATCAGTAATGACAGGGGCAATCAGCCCCAGCATTTT. Translating it yields CAISNDRGNQPQHF.